This T cell receptor (beta chain) was retrieved from a study of blood T cell repertoires in COVID-19. In the study overall: Italy, Spain and the United States were the sources of the convalescent and acute COVID-19 samples. PBMCs, B-cell-depleted T cells, or T cells provided the cDNA or gDNA that made up the material.

In the authors' methods: How many nucleated cells were present was estimated from reference gene primer amplification. Profiled with immunoSEQ multiplex PCR; TCRdb holds only in-frame clones, not every one. V and J calls and clone size follow that table, whereas D and trimming were derived from the DNA. The table has over 110,000 clones, 88% seen once. The receptor's source is a human donor in a cohort sampled during active COVID-19. Sequenced material: peripheral blood.

CDR3 region: CASRFGVRGKNNGYTF. The CDR3 DNA follows: TGTGCAAGTCGCTTTGGGGTCCGAGGGAAGAACAATGGCTACACCTTC. The genes are TRBV12-2 and TRBJ1-2. TRBV12-2 is assigned pseudogene status. The CDR3 totals 16 residues.